The 16 T cell receptor beta chains reported below all come from one sample, sequenced in a study of blood T cell repertoires in COVID-19. TCRdb's table, derived via immunoSEQ multiplex PCR, lists solely in-frame clones and lacks some. The sample consists of some 250,000 clones, roughly nine tenths of them appearing once. The sample taken for sequencing was PBMCs or T cells enriched from blood (not recorded which). The receptors here all came from a human donor in a cohort exposed to, infected with or recovered from COVID-19 (not recorded which). The donor label of this sample is uncertain.

CDR3 residues: CASSRLAGGLYNEQFF. CDR3 in DNA: TGTGCCAGCAGCCGACTAGCGGGGGGCCTGTACAATGAGCAGTTCTTC. The chain carries TRBV5-8 and TRBJ2-1, with 13 bases that match TRBD2. The CDR3 runs to 16 residues. Germline loops: CDR1 SGHTS, CDR2 YDEGEE. With 4 bases clipped from V and 4 bases from J, the junction kept 5 bases outside the gene matches.

V is TRBV3-1 (or the pseudogene TRBV3-2) and J is TRBJ1-2, with D possibly matching TRBD1 (5 bases). Per the germline V gene, CDR1 is LGHDT and CDR2 is YNNKEL (reference sequence). The V end lost 4 bases, the J end lost 6 bases, and 12 bases lay between the germline ends. The CDR3 is 13 residues long. The chain's CDR3 is CASSRGGFNGYTF. In DNA form, the CDR3 reads TGTGCCAGCAGCCGCGGGGGGTTTAATGGCTACACCTTC.

The chain recombines TRBV14 with TRBJ1-2; TRBD1 might be the D (6 bases). The CDR3 totals 13 residues. The V gene's germline CDR1 is SGHDN and CDR2 FVKESK. V lost 4 bases to trimming and J lost 7 bases, with 13 bases between them. Here the CDR3 reads CASSRDQGTGYTF. In DNA, the CDR3 is TGTGCCAGCAGCCGGGACCAGGGGACTGGCTACACCTTC.

This clone was seen more than once but under ten times. CDR3 protein: CASSVGPEQNSPLHF. The CDR3 coding sequence is TGTGCCAGCAGCGTAGGGCCGGAGCAGAATTCACCCCTCCACTTT. This sequence joins TRBV9 and TRBJ1-6, with D unclear. V was shortened by 0 bases and J by 7 bases, with 11 bases between the two germline ends. Per the germline V gene, CDR1 is SGDLS and CDR2 is YYNGEE. This CDR3 is built from 15 residues.

The V gene is TRBV5-1, the J gene TRBJ1-2; 8 bases line up with TRBD1. With V trimmed by 3 bases and J by 1 base, 5 bases remained unmatched. CDR1 SGHRS and CDR2 YFSETQ come from the germline V gene. The CDR3 is made up of 15 amino acids. The CDR3 nucleotides read TGCGCCAGCAGCTCATACAGGGGGATTAACTATGGCTACACCTTC. Translation gives CASSSYRGINYGYTF.

This clone was observed a single time. The rearrangement joins TRBV6-5 to TRBJ1-3; D perhaps matches TRBD1 (5 bases). The V gene's germline CDR1 is MNHEY and CDR2 SVGAGI. The CDR3 extends over 13 amino acids. With 10 bases removed from V and 3 bases from J, the gap between germline ends came to 13 bases. CDR3 region: CATETEDGNTIYF. CDR3 nucleotides: TGTGCCACCGAGACAGAAGATGGAAACACCATATATTTT.

This clone was detected only once. V is TRBV30 and J is TRBJ1-1; D is possibly TRBD1 (5 bases). This CDR3 contains 14 residues. V lost 7 bases and J lost 5, with 20 bases in between. Germline V gene sequence: CDR1 GTSNPN, CDR2 SVGIG (reference sequence). The CDR3 nucleotides are TGTGCCTCGATCCGCCCGGGGGGAAGGACTGAAGCTTTCTTT. As protein: CASIRPGGRTEAFF.

The chain is built from TRBV7-9 and TRBJ1-2, with 12 bases that match TRBD1. The trim removed 11 bases at V and 2 bases at J, leaving 12 bases unmatched. CDR3 length: 16 amino acids. CDR1 SEHNR and CDR2 FQNEAQ come from the germline V gene (reference sequence). The chain's CDR3 is CAVRWGQGAQNYGYTF. The CDR3 region has the DNA TGTGCCGTAAGATGGGGACAGGGGGCGCAGAACTATGGCTACACCTTC.

The chain has TRBV5-8 and TRBJ1-2; D not certain. Germline assignment: CDR1 SGHTS and CDR2 YDEGEE. This CDR3 has 15 residues. The ends were cut back, 1 base at V and 1 base at J, with 11 bases in the middle. The CDR3 DNA follows: TGTGCCAGCAGCTTGCACAGCCTCCTTAACTATGGCTACACCTTC. Translated: CASSLHSLLNYGYTF.

The chain uses TRBV7-8 and TRBJ2-3; 14 bases are a match to TRBD2. This CDR3 comprises 19 residues. CDR1 is SGHVS, CDR2 FQNEAQ, per germline. V dropped 2 bases and J dropped 0; count of bases not matched to a gene: 7. Here the CDR3 DNA reads TGTGCCAGCAGCTTAAAGGGACTAGCGGGGGTTTGGAGCACAGATACGCAGTATTTT. It codes for CASSLKGLAGVWSTDTQYF.

This clone was picked up one time. This chain connects TRBV19 to TRBJ1-1, with a weak D call TRBD1 (5 bases). The CDR3 loop spans 14 amino acids. V was clipped by 5 bases and J by 7 bases, with 17 bases between them. Per the germline V gene, CDR1 is LNHDA and CDR2 is SQIVND (reference sequence). The CDR3 DNA reads as TGTGCCAGTAGTCTCCGGGCCCTAGGGGATGAAGCTTTCTTT. This encodes CASSLRALGDEAFF. Full variable domain (missing parts from reference TRBV19 and TRBJ1-1): DGGITQSPKYLFRKEGQNVTLSCEQNLNHDAMYWYRQDPGQGLRLIYYSQIVNDFQKGDIAEGYSVSREKKESFPLTVTSAQKNPTAFYLCASSLRALGDEAFFGQGTRLTVV.

The chain joins TRBV7-9 to TRBJ1-2; D is ambiguous. V gave up 8 bases and J gave up 1 base, with 11 bases separating them. The CDR3 totals 13 residues. Germline V gives CDR1 SEHNR, CDR2 FQNEAQ (reference sequence). The DNA of the CDR3 is TGTGCCAGCGGCGAACGGGGTAACTATGGCTACACCTTC. Translation: CASGERGNYGYTF.

In this sample, this clone turned up once. The same CDR3 is also encoded by other DNA sequences in this sample. V and J are TRBV18 and TRBJ2-7; 7 bases are shared with TRBD1. Losses at the gene ends were 3 bases for V and 1 base for J; bases not matched to a gene: 3. The CDR3 consists of 14 residues. CDR1 and CDR2 (germline): KGHSH, LQKENI. The CDR3 is CASSPPGQSYEQYF. CDR3 bases: TGTGCCAGCTCACCCCCGGGACAGTCCTACGAGCAGTACTTC.

This sequence joins TRBV27 and TRBJ1-5, with 12 positions matching TRBD1. CDR1 and CDR2 (germline): MNHEY, SMNVEV (reference sequence). The junction had 8 bases not matched to a gene; V was cut back by 4 bases and J by 7 bases. The length of the CDR3 is 16 residues. The CDR3 sequence is CASSYTGTGGRQPQHF. The CDR3 DNA reads TGTGCCAGCAGTTACACCGGGACAGGGGGCAGGCAGCCCCAGCATTTT.

This clone was found a few times. The chain joins TRBV2 to TRBJ2-2; D is perhaps TRBD1 (5 bases). Trimming removed 0 bases at V and 0 bases at J, with 8 bases between. CDR1 SNHLY and CDR2 FYNNEI come from the germline V gene. The CDR3 contains 16 residues. The CDR3 spells CASSEATETNTGELFF. The CDR3 nucleotides read TGTGCCAGCAGTGAAGCGACAGAAACGAACACCGGGGAGCTGTTTTTT.

This chain connects TRBV6-5 to TRBJ1-3, with no clear D. The germline V gene encodes CDR1 MNHEY and CDR2 SVGAGI. This CDR3 region has 14 residues. Trimming took off 6 bases at V and 2 bases at J, with 11 bases between the two ends. Here the CDR3 DNA reads TGTGCCAGCAGCCCCCGGGTCCCTGGAAACACCATATATTTT. This translates into CASSPRVPGNTIYF.